A selection of T cell receptor beta chains follows, all from one sample in a study of blood T cell repertoires in COVID-19. TCRdb keeps only in-frame clones here, not all; method: immunoSEQ multiplex PCR. The sample has 150,000 to 200,000 clones; roughly nine tenths are singletons. Specimen: peripheral blood. The receptor source for this set is a man in his sixties with active or convalescent COVID-19. Both conserved end residues are part of each CDR3. D genes are given only for firm matches. Size values are once, few and many counts, or a class for expanded clones, and some rows have none.

j_call,clone_size,v_call,d_call,cdr3_nt,cdr3_aa
TRBJ1-2,-,TRBV7-8,-,TGTGCCAGCAGCCCTCGACAGGCACTCTATGGCTACACCTTC,CASSPRQALYGYTF
TRBJ2-3,-,TRBV30,-,TGTGCCTGGACAGGGGGGACAGATACGCAGTATTTT,CAWTGGTDTQYF
TRBJ2-7,-,TRBV18,TRBD1,TGTGCCAGCTCGCCCGGACAGGGCCCGACCTACGAGCAGTACTTC,CASSPGQGPTYEQYF
TRBJ1-2,-,TRBV7-8,TRBD1,TGTGCCAGCAGCTTACGGGACAGAGTAGGCTACACCTTC,CASSLRDRVGYTF
TRBJ2-1,-,TRBV29-1,-,TGCAGCGCCCGGGACTCCCACAATGAGCAGTTCTTC,CSARDSHNEQFF
TRBJ1-1,-,TRBV5-1,-,TGCGCCAGCAGCTTGACAGCTTTGAACACTGAAGCTTTCTTT,CASSLTALNTEAFF
TRBJ1-2,-,TRBV7-2,-,TGTGCCAGCAGCTTTGACTATACTGGGCAGAGCGGCTACACCTTC,CASSFDYTGQSGYTF
TRBJ2-6,-,TRBV14,-,TGTGCCAGCAGCCAAGATCTGTTGACACGAAGCTCTGGGGCCAACGTCCTGACTTTC,CASSQDLLTRSSGANVLTF
TRBJ2-1,-,TRBV24-1,TRBD1,TGTGCCACCAGTGATCAGACAGGGGGGTCCTACAATGAGCAGTTCTTC,CATSDQTGGSYNEQFF
TRBJ1-2,-,TRBV19,-,TGTGCCAGTAGTATTTTCACAGCTGCTAACTATGGCTACACCTTC,CASSIFTAANYGYTF
TRBJ2-3,-,TRBV10-1,TRBD2,TGCGCCAGCAGGTCTAGCGGGGCTGGGGATACGCAGTATTTT,CASRSSGAGDTQYF
TRBJ2-5,-,TRBV19,-,TGTGCCAGTACCCCTACCGCGAGTCAAGAGACCCAGTACTTC,CASTPTASQETQYF
TRBJ1-4,-,TRBV7-2,-,TGTGCCAGCAGCCCCCGGTCCGGAAAACTGTTTTTT,CASSPRSGKLFF
TRBJ1-5,-,TRBV2,-,TGTGCCAGCAGTAACAGGTTAACTCAGCCCCAGCATTTT,CASSNRLTQPQHF
TRBJ1-5,-,TRBV2,TRBD1,TGTGCCAGCAGTGGGACAGGTAATCAGCCCCAGCATTTT,CASSGTGNQPQHF
TRBJ2-2,-,TRBV9,-,TGTGCCAGCAGCGTAGGGGGCGGCTACTTGAACGGGGAGCTGTTTTTT,CASSVGGGYLNGELFF
TRBJ1-2,few,TRBV10-3,TRBD1,TGTGCCATCAAATTGGGGAGCGACAGGGGCCCTGGGATTGTCACCTTC,CAIKLGSDRGPGIVTF
TRBJ2-4,-,TRBV19,TRBD2,TGTGCCAGTAGTTATCTAGCGGGGGGATCCAAAAACATTCAGTACTTC,CASSYLAGGSKNIQYF
TRBJ2-3,-,TRBV7-6,-,TGTGCCAGCAGCCCAGCGGGTCCTAGCACAGATACGCAGTATTTT,CASSPAGPSTDTQYF
TRBJ2-7,-,TRBV19,-,TGTGCCAGTAGTATCGCAGGTCAGTACGAGCAGTACTTC,CASSIAGQYEQYF
TRBJ2-7,-,TRBV25-1,-,TGTGCCACCCGGCGGGCGACGGCCTACGAGCAGTACTTC,CATRRATAYEQYF
TRBJ1-4,-,TRBV7-9,-,TGTGCCAGCAGCCCCGGACAGAGTAATGAAAAACTGTTTTTT,CASSPGQSNEKLFF
TRBJ2-5,-,TRBV9,-,TGTGCCAGCAGCGGAGGAGTTGGGTACCAAGAGACCCAGTACTTC,CASSGGVGYQETQYF
TRBJ1-1,few,TRBV5-4,TRBD1,TGTGCCAGCAGCTTGGCTACAGGGGGTTACACTGAAGCTTTCTTT,CASSLATGGYTEAFF
TRBJ1-3,-,TRBV29-1,TRBD1,TGCAGCGTGAAGGGGGCGGACGACACCATATATTTT,CSVKGADDTIYF
TRBJ1-4,-,TRBV4-2,TRBD1,TGTGCCAGCAGCCAAGCGACAGGGATGGGCGAAAAACTGTTTTTT,CASSQATGMGEKLFF
TRBJ1-3,-,TRBV28,-,TGTGCCAGCAGTTTAGCCCAGGGCCACAACACCATATATTTT,CASSLAQGHNTIYF
TRBJ1-6,-,TRBV6-1,-,TGTGCCAGCAGTGAATCCGTAGGGAGCTTTAATTCACCCCTCCACTTT,CASSESVGSFNSPLHF
TRBJ1-2,-,TRBV6-1,-,TGTGCCAGCAGTGAAGGTTGGGAGTATGGCTACACCTTC,CASSEGWEYGYTF
TRBJ2-3,-,TRBV2,-,TGTGCCAGCACCCGTCAGACGGGGGACACAGATACGCAGTATTTT,CASTRQTGDTDTQYF
TRBJ1-2,many,TRBV5-1,TRBD1,TGCGCCAGCACCTTCGATAACCCCCGGGACAGGGGCTATGGCTACACCTTC,CASTFDNPRDRGYGYTF
TRBJ2-2,-,TRBV11-2,TRBD2,TGTGCCAGCAGCTTACCCGGGAGGGGGACCGGGGAGCTGTTTTTT,CASSLPGRGTGELFF
TRBJ1-2,-,TRBV13,-,TGTGCCAGCAGCTTAAGTGGGCCCTATGGCTACACCTTC,CASSLSGPYGYTF
TRBJ2-3,-,TRBV18,-,TGTGCCAGCTCACCCGAGGGAAATACGCAGTATTTT,CASSPEGNTQYF
TRBJ1-1,once,TRBV5-1,TRBD1,TGCGCCAGCAGGCTCTCCAGGGGGCGAGCTTTCTTT,CASRLSRGRAFF
TRBJ2-7,-,TRBV7-7,-,TGTGCCAGCAGCTTAGATGTTACAGGGCGCGAGCAGTACTTC,CASSLDVTGREQYF
TRBJ2-5,-,TRBV29-1,-,TGCAGCTCCCGGCTAAGGGGAGAGACCCAGTACTTC,CSSRLRGETQYF
TRBJ2-7,few,TRBV7-9,TRBD2,TGTGCCAGCAGCTCGACTAGCGGGGAAATCGAGCAGTACTTC,CASSSTSGEIEQYF
TRBJ1-2,few,TRBV5-6,TRBD1,TGTGCCAGCAGCTTGTTAGACAGGGAAAGATATGGCTACACCTTC,CASSLLDRERYGYTF
TRBJ2-1,-,TRBV6-5,TRBD2,TGTGCCAGCAGTCTGACTAGCGGGGACTTCAATGAGCAGTTCTTC,CASSLTSGDFNEQFF
TRBJ2-1,-,TRBV7-2,TRBD2,TGTGCCAGCAGTCGAGAAGGACTAGCGGGGGGGCATGAGCAGTTCTTC,CASSREGLAGGHEQFF
TRBJ1-6,-,TRBV6-6,-,TGTGCCAGCAACCGAGGGACCTATAATTCACCCCTCCACTTT,CASNRGTYNSPLHF
TRBJ1-2,-,TRBV29-1,-,TGCAGCGTTGAAGACCGGTCGCGGCCAGGGAATGATGGCTATGGCTACACCTTC,CSVEDRSRPGNDGYGYTF
TRBJ2-5,-,TRBV7-3,-,TGTGCCAGCAGCCCCTCCGCCGGGGAGACCCAGTACTTC,CASSPSAGETQYF
TRBJ2-5,-,TRBV11-3,TRBD1,TGTGCCAGCAGCCCCGGACAGGCTCAAGAGACCCAGTACTTC,CASSPGQAQETQYF
TRBJ2-1,-,TRBV11-3,-,TGTGCCAGCAGCTTAGCGAGCCGAGGTGAGCAGTTCTTC,CASSLASRGEQFF
TRBJ2-7,-,TRBV4-1,-,TGCGCCAGCAGCCAAGACTTGACAGGTCCTCTCTACGAGCAGTACTTC,CASSQDLTGPLYEQYF
TRBJ2-4,-,TRBV3-1/TRBV3-2,TRBD2,TGTGCCAGCAGCCAACTCGCGGGGGGTTGGGCCAAAAACATTCAGTACTTC,CASSQLAGGWAKNIQYF
TRBJ1-4,-,TRBV18,-,TGTGCCAGCTCACCGAACAGGGAAGAAAAACTGTTTTTT,CASSPNREEKLFF
TRBJ2-1,once,TRBV5-4,TRBD1,TGTGCCAGCAGCTTGGTGGGGACAGGGACCAATGAGCAGTTCTTC,CASSLVGTGTNEQFF
TRBJ1-1,-,TRBV27,-,TGTGCCAGCAGTTCCCTCCGACAGCGAACTGAAGCTTTCTTT,CASSSLRQRTEAFF
TRBJ1-1,-,TRBV29-1,-,TGCAGCGTTGAAGCACAGGAGAACACTGAAGCTTTCTTT,CSVEAQENTEAFF
TRBJ1-2,-,TRBV24-1,-,TGTGCCACCAGTGACCAATCTAATTCGGGGGGCTACACCTTC,CATSDQSNSGGYTF
TRBJ1-2,once,TRBV19,TRBD1,TGTGCCAGTAGTATATGGACAGGCGAGAACTATGGCTACACCTTC,CASSIWTGENYGYTF
TRBJ2-7,-,TRBV12-3/TRBV12-4,TRBD1,TGTGCCAGCACCAGAAACAGGGGGTGGGAGCAGTACTTC,CASTRNRGWEQYF